This TCR beta chain was identified during a study of pediatric ulcerative colitis. Study-level results: Compared with controls, ulcerative colitis showed greater blood-rectum clone sharing.

Comments on this clone: Its antigen is as yet unknown.

Here immunoSEQ multiplex PCR was the method, and the copy in TCRdb shows in-frame clones only, minus some. This sample carries approximately 60,000 clones, roughly nine tenths of them seen once, and the ten largest clones take around 3.5%. The CDR3 is 15 residues long. Germline loops: CDR1 SQVTM, CDR2 ANQGSEA. V lost 1 base and J lost 5, with 17 bases in between. The sequence was collected from a boy aged 5 to 17 with severe ulcerative colitis. V and J are TRBV29-1 and TRBJ1-2; a weak D match, TRBD1 (5 bases). Input material: blood. The CDR3 DNA follows: TGCAGCGTTGAAGCCCGGGACCCTTTCGGGTATGGCTACACCTTC. Translated, it gives CSVEARDPFGYGYTF.